One TCR beta chain is described in this entry. Its antigen is not known. The assay was immunoSEQ multiplex PCR, and TCRdb's table has in-frame clones only and misses some. Of around 20,000 clones in the sample, roughly 75% were seen once. Exposure to brentuximab vedotin varied, and each patient had relapsed following autologous stem cell transplantation. Trimming removed 4 bases from V and 8 bases from J; junction bases left unmatched: 8. This CDR3 has 14 amino acids. Germline V lookup: CDR1 SNHLY, CDR2 FYNNEI. This sample is drawn from a study of PD-1 blockade in classical Hodgkin lymphoma. Study-wide results and caveats: A significant rise in TCR diversity by C4D1 was seen for CD4+ but not CD8+ cells. Prior therapy or disease activity may underlie the repertoire differences, whose causes remain undefined.

The genes are TRBV2 and TRBJ1-5, with 7 bases aligning to TRBD1. The sample in question was peripheral blood mononuclear cells (PBMCs), obtained before the second cycle of nivolumab. The sequence was collected from a human donor with classical Hodgkin lymphoma. The CDR3: CASSASDRLEPQHF. CDR3 bases: TGTGCCAGCAGTGCTTCGGACAGGTTAGAGCCCCAGCATTTT.